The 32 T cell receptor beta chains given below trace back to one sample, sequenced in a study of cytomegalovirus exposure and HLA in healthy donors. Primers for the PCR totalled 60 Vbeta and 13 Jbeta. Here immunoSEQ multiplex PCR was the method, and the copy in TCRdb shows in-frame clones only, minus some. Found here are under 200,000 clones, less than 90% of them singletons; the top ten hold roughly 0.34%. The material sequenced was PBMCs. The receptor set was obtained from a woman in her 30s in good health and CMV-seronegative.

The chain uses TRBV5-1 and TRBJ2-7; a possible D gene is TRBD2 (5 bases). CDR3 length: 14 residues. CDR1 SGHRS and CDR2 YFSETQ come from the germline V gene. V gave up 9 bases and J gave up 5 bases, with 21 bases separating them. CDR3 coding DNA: TGCGCCACTAAATTCGGGCCCGAGGGTAACGAGCAGTACTTC. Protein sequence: CATKFGPEGNEQYF. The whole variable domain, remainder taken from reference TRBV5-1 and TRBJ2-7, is KAGVTQTPRYLIKTRGQQVTLSCSPISGHRSVSWYQQTPGQGLQFLFEYFSETQRNKGNFPGRFSGRQFSNSRSEMNVSTLELGDSALYLCATKFGPEGNEQYFGPGTRLTVT.

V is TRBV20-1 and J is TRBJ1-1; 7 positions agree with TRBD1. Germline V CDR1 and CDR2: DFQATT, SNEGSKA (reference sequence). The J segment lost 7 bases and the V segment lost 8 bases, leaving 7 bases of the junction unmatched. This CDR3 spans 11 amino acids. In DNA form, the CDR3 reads TGCAGTCCGCGACAGGGCCGTGAAGCTTTCTTT. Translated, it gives CSPRQGREAFF.

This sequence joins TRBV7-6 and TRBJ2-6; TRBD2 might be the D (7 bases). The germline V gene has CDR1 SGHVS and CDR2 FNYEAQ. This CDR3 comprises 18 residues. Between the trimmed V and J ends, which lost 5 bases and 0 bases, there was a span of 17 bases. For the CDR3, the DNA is TGTGCCAGCAGCCCCCTAGGGGGGGCAGGCTCTGGGGCCAACGTCCTGACTTTC. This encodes CASSPLGGAGSGANVLTF.

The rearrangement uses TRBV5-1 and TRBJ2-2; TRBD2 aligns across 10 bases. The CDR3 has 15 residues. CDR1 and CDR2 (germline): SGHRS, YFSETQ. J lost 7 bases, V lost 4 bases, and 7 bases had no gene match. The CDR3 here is CASSTAGGPVGELFF. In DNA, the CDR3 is TGCGCCAGCAGCACAGCGGGGGGGCCCGTCGGGGAGCTGTTTTTT.

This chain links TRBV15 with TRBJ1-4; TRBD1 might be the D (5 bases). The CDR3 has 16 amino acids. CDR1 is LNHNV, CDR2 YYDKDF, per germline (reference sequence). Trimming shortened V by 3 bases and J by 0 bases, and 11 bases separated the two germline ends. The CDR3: CATSRGGGTTNEKLFF. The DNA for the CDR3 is TGTGCCACCAGCAGGGGGGGAGGGACAACTAATGAAAAACTGTTTTTT.

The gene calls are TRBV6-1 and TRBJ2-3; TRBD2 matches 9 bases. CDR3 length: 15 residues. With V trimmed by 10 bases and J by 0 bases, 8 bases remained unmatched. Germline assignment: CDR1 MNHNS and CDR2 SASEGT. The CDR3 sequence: CAIQQREVSTDTQYF. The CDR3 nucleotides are TGTGCCATTCAGCAGCGGGAGGTGAGCACAGATACGCAGTATTTT.

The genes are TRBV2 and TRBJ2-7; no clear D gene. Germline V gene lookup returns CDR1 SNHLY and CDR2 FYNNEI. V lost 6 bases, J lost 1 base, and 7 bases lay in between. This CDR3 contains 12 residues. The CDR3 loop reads CASRWASYEQYF. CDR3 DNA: TGTGCCAGCAGGTGGGCGTCCTACGAGCAGTACTTC.

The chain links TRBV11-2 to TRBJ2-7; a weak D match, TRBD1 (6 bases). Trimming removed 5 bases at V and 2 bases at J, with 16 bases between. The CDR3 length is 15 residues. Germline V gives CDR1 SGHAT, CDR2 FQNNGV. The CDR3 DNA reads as TGTGCCAGCAGCCCTAAACTGGACAGAACCTACGAGCAGTACTTC. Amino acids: CASSPKLDRTYEQYF.

The CDR3 loop is CASSLVPSSGNTIYF. The CDR3 coding sequence is TGCGCCAGCAGCTTGGTGCCCAGCTCTGGAAACACCATATATTTT. The V gene is TRBV5-1, the J gene TRBJ1-3; the D is unclear. The CDR3 consists of 15 residues. The germline V gene encodes CDR1 SGHRS and CDR2 YFSETQ. V lost 0 bases, J lost 0 bases, and 7 bases lay in between.

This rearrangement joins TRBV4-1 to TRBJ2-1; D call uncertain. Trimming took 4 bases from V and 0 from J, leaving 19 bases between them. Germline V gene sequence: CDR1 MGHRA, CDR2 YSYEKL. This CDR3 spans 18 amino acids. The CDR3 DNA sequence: TGCGCCAGCAGCCCTATCGACCGCCAGTGGAGCTCCTACAATGAGCAGTTCTTC. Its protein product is CASSPIDRQWSSYNEQFF.

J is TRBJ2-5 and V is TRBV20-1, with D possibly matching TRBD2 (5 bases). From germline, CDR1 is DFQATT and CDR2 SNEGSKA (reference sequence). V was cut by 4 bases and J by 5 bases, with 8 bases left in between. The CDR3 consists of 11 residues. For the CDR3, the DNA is TGCAGTGCTACTAGCACGGAGACCCAGTACTTC. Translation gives CSATSTETQYF.

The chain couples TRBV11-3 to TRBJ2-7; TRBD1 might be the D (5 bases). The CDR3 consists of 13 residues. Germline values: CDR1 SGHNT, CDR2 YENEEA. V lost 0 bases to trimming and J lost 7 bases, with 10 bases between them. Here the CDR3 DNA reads TGTGCCAGCAGCTTAGACAGGGCAGGGGAGCAGTACTTC. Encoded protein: CASSLDRAGEQYF.

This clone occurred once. The CDR3, as DNA: TGTGCCAGCAGCTTGGATCTGGGCCGCCCCTACTATGGCTACACCTTC. Translating it yields CASSLDLGRPYYGYTF. The chain is built from TRBV5-8 and TRBJ1-2; no firm D call. Between the trimmed V and J ends, which lost 0 bases and 3 bases, there was a span of 15 bases. The CDR3 length is 16 residues. From germline, CDR1 is SGHTS and CDR2 YDEGEE.

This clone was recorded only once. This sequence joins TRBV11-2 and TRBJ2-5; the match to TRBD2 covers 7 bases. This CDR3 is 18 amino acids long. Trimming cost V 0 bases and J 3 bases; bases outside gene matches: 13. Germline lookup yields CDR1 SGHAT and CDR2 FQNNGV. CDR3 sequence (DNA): TGTGCCAGCAGCTTAGAGGGTGCGGGGGTGCTTCCTAAAGAGACCCAGTACTTC. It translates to CASSLEGAGVLPKETQYF. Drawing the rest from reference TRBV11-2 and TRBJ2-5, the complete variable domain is EAGVAQSPRYKIIEKRQSVAFWCNPISGHATLYWYQQILGQGPKLLIQFQNNGVVDDSQLPKDRFSAERLKGVDSTLKIQPAKLEDSAVYLCASSLEGAGVLPKETQYFGPGTRLLVL.

The CDR3 is CASSLERGVATEAFF. The CDR3 DNA sequence: TGTGCCAGCAGCTTAGAGCGGGGGGTGGCCACTGAAGCTTTCTTT. The J gene is TRBJ1-1, the V gene TRBV11-2, with a possible D match to TRBD1 (5 bases). Germline V gene sequence: CDR1 SGHAT, CDR2 FQNNGV. Trimming took off 0 bases at V and 4 bases at J, with 12 bases between the two ends. The CDR3 is made up of 15 amino acids. Full variable domain (outside the CDR3, taken from reference TRBV11-2 and TRBJ1-1): EAGVAQSPRYKIIEKRQSVAFWCNPISGHATLYWYQQILGQGPKLLIQFQNNGVVDDSQLPKDRFSAERLKGVDSTLKIQPAKLEDSAVYLCASSLERGVATEAFFGQGTRLTVV.

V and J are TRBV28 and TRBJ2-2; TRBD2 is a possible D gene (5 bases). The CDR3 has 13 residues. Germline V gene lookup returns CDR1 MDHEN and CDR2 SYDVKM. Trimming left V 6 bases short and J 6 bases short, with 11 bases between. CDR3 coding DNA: TGTGCCAGCAGCTCCGGGATATCCGGGGAGCTGTTTTTT. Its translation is CASSSGISGELFF.

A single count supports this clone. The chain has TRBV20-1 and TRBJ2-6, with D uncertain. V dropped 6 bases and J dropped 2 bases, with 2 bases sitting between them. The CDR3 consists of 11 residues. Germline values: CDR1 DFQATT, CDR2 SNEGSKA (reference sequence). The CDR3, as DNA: TGCAGTGCCGCTGGGGCCAACGTCCTGACTTTC. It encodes CSAAGANVLTF.

The CDR3 DNA reads TGCGCCAGCAGTTTCTCAGGGGGCGATTACGAGCAGTACTTC. Translation: CASSFSGGDYEQYF. The chain is built from TRBV5-1 and TRBJ2-7; TRBD1 aligns across 8 bases. The CDR3 totals 14 residues. Germline-derived CDR1 and CDR2 are SGHRS and YFSETQ. V shed 5 bases, J shed 4 bases, and the junction held 8 bases outside the gene matches.

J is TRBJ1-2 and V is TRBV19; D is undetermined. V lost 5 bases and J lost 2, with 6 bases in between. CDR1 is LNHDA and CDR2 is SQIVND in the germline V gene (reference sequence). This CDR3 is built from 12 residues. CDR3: CASSWPNYGYTF. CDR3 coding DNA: TGTGCCAGTAGTTGGCCAAACTATGGCTACACCTTC. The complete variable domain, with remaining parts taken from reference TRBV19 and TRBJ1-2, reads DGGITQSPKYLFRKEGQNVTLSCEQNLNHDAMYWYRQDPGQGLRLIYYSQIVNDFQKGDIAEGYSVSREKKESFPLTVTSAQKNPTAFYLCASSWPNYGYTFGSGTRLTVV.

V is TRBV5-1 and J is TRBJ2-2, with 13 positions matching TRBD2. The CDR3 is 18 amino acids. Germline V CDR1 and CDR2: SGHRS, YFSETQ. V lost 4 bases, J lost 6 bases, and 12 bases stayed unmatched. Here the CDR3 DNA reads TGCGCCAGCAGCCCGCGGACTAGCGGGAGTGGAATTGCCGGGGAGCTGTTTTTT. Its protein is CASSPRTSGSGIAGELFF.

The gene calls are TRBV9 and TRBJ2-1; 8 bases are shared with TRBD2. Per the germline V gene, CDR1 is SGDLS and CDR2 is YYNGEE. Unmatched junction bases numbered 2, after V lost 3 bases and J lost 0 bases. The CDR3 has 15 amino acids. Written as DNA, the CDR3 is TGTGCCAGCAGCGCCGGGGGGGCCTCCTACAATGAGCAGTTCTTC. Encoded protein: CASSAGGASYNEQFF.

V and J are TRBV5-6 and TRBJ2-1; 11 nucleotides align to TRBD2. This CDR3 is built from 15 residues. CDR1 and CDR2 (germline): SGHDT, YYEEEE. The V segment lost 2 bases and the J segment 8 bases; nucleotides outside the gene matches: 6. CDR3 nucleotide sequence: TGTGCCAGCAGCTTAGCTAGCGGGAGGAGCGATGAGCAGTTCTTC. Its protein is CASSLASGRSDEQFF.

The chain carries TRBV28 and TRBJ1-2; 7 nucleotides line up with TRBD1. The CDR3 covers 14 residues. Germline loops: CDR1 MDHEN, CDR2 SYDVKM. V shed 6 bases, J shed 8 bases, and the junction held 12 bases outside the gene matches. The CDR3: CASRSTGDSGGYTF. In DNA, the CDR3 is TGTGCCAGCAGGAGTACAGGGGATAGCGGCGGCTACACCTTC.

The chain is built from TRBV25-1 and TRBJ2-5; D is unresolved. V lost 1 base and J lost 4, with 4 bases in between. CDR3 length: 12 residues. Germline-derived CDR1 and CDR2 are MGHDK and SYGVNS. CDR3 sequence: CASSESGETQYF. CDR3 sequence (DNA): TGTGCCAGCAGTGAATCCGGAGAGACCCAGTACTTC.

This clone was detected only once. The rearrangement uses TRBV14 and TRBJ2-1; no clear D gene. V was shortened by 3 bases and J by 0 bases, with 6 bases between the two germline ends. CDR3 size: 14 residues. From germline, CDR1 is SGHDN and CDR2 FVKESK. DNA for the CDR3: TGTGCCAGCAGCCAGCGTCCCTCCTACAATGAGCAGTTCTTC. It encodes CASSQRPSYNEQFF.

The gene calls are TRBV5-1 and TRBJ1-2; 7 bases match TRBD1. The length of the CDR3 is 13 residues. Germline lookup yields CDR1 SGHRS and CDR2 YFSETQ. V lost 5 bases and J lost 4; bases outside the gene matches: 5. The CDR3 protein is CASRPGTAYGYTF. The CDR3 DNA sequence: TGCGCCAGCAGACCCGGGACAGCCTATGGCTACACCTTC.

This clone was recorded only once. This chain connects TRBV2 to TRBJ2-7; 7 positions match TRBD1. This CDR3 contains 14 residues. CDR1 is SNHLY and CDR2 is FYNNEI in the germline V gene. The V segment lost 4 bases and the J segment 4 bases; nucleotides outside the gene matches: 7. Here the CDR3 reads CASSGYRGGYEQYF. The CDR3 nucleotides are TGTGCCAGCAGTGGTTACAGGGGTGGGTACGAGCAGTACTTC.

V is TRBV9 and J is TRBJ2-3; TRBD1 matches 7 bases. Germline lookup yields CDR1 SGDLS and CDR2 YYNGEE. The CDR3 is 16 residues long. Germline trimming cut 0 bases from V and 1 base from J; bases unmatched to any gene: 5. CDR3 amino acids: CASSVGGDSGTDTQYF. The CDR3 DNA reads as TGTGCCAGCAGCGTAGGTGGGGACAGTGGCACAGATACGCAGTATTTT.

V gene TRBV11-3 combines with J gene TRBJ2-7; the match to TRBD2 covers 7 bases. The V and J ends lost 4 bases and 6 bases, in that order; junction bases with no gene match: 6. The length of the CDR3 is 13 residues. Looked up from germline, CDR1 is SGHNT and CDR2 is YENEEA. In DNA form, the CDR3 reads TGTGCCAGCAGCTGGACCCCGGGGGGCGAGCAGTACTTC. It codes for CASSWTPGGEQYF.

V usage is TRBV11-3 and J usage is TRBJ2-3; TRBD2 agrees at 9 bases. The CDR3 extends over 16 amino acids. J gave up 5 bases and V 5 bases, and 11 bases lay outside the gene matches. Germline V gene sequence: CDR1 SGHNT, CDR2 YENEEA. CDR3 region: CASSPTAGGRGDTQYF. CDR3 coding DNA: TGTGCCAGCAGCCCGACCGCGGGGGGGCGTGGAGATACGCAGTATTTT.

CDR3 amino acids: CASSFSLREQYF. CDR3 DNA: TGTGCCAGCAGCTTTAGCCTCCGGGAGCAGTACTTC. The V call is TRBV7-8, the J call TRBJ2-7, with no clear D. Germline assignment: CDR1 SGHVS and CDR2 FQNEAQ. Trimming shortened V by 3 bases and J by 7 bases, and 10 bases separated the two germline ends. This CDR3 region has 12 residues. Full variable domain (missing parts from reference TRBV7-8 and TRBJ2-7): GAGVSQSPRYKVAKRGQDVALRCDPISGHVSLFWYQQALGQGPEFLTYFQNEAQLDKSGLPSDRFFAERPEGSVSTLKIQRTQQEDSAVYLCASSFSLREQYFGPGTRLTVT.

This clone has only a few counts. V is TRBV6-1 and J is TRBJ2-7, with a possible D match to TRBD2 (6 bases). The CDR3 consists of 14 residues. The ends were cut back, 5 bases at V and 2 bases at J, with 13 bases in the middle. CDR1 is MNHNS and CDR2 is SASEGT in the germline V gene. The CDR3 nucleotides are TGTGCCAGCAGTCCGACTAGAACTACCTACGAGCAGTACTTC. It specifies CASSPTRTTYEQYF.